This entry concerns a single TCR beta chain. The antigen is undetermined. These data originate in a study of response to subunit inactivated influenza vaccine. Overall study results and limits: It was suggested by the authors that few new T cells are recruited by each seasonal influenza vaccination.

This CDR3 region has 15 residues. Losses at the gene ends were 2 bases for V and 5 bases for J; bases not matched to a gene: 9. Looked up from germline, CDR1 is MDHEN and CDR2 is SYDVKM. TCRdb processed the RT-PCR reads anew with MiXCR; each CDR3 protein has one entry. Of fewer than 750,000 distinct CDR3 sequences in the sample, about 15% were seen once. Source: PBMCs from blood, taken about 13 days after vaccination. The clonotype was recovered from a man in his forties or fifties who received an inactivated influenza vaccine. V usage is TRBV28 and J usage is TRBJ2-7; TRBD2 matches at 7 bases. For the CDR3, the DNA is TGTGCCAGCAGTTTAAGGTGGGAGGGCCGGGACGAGCAGTACTTC. This translates into CASSLRWEGRDEQYF.